These T cell receptor beta chains were read from a single sample in a study of blood T cell repertoires in COVID-19. Here immunoSEQ multiplex PCR was the method, and the copy in TCRdb shows in-frame clones only, minus some. The sample has around 66,000 clones; about 82% are singletons. The sample was peripheral blood. These receptors came from a human donor in a cohort sampled during active COVID-19. CDR3s leave out the opening cysteine and the closing phenylalanine or tryptophan. Fields, in order: J gene, V gene, CDR3 protein.

j_call: TRBJ2-2; v_call: TRBV5-1; cdr3_aa: ASSLDGQGPGELF
j_call: TRBJ2-7; v_call: TRBV18; cdr3_aa: ASSPLGNSGSDEQY
j_call: TRBJ1-1; v_call: TRBV4-3; cdr3_aa: ASSQDWGRVAEAF
j_call: TRBJ2-7; v_call: TRBV6-5; cdr3_aa: ASSHRLAGEKEQY
j_call: TRBJ1-2; v_call: TRBV5-1; cdr3_aa: ASSREGAYGYT
j_call: TRBJ2-1; v_call: TRBV20-1; cdr3_aa: SARGQNEQF
j_call: TRBJ2-1; v_call: TRBV7-2; cdr3_aa: ASSTILAGGGEF
j_call: TRBJ2-3; v_call: TRBV19; cdr3_aa: ASSSRRTDTQY
j_call: TRBJ1-4; v_call: TRBV6-6; cdr3_aa: ASRTRPAEKLF
j_call: TRBJ1-4; v_call: TRBV24-1; cdr3_aa: ATSGGRGATNEKLF
j_call: TRBJ1-5; v_call: TRBV19; cdr3_aa: ASSGTGGNQPQH
j_call: TRBJ1-2; v_call: TRBV7-9; cdr3_aa: ASSFGENYGYT
j_call: TRBJ2-5; v_call: TRBV6-5; cdr3_aa: ASRTTVQETQY
j_call: TRBJ1-2; v_call: TRBV5-6; cdr3_aa: ASSLLGDGYT
j_call: TRBJ2-3; v_call: TRBV29-1; cdr3_aa: SVEGGSAGDTQY
j_call: TRBJ2-2; v_call: TRBV19; cdr3_aa: ASSILGAANTGELF
j_call: TRBJ2-5; v_call: TRBV7-2; cdr3_aa: ASSPKWASGQETQY
j_call: TRBJ2-7; v_call: TRBV21-1; cdr3_aa: ASSKAGQHDCEQY
j_call: TRBJ2-2; v_call: TRBV28; cdr3_aa: ASSPPLAGGSTGELF
j_call: TRBJ2-5; v_call: TRBV4-1; cdr3_aa: ASSPRVAETQY
j_call: TRBJ1-1; v_call: TRBV5-1; cdr3_aa: ASSLRTGLNTEAF
j_call: TRBJ2-2; v_call: TRBV6-2/TRBV6-3; cdr3_aa: ASSYSGAANTGELF
j_call: TRBJ1-6; v_call: TRBV5-6; cdr3_aa: ASSSADRAYNSPLH
j_call: TRBJ1-6; v_call: TRBV5-6; cdr3_aa: ASSLGSGFHSPLH
j_call: TRBJ1-6; v_call: TRBV7-2; cdr3_aa: ASSPRTGGGSPLH
j_call: TRBJ1-6; v_call: TRBV2; cdr3_aa: ASSEVGIGGSPLH
j_call: TRBJ1-1; v_call: TRBV24-1; cdr3_aa: ATTGSGGNTEAF
j_call: TRBJ2-1; v_call: TRBV7-2; cdr3_aa: ASSYYAGQFYNEQF
j_call: TRBJ2-1; v_call: TRBV7-2; cdr3_aa: ASSRDQSGASGSNF
j_call: TRBJ1-5; v_call: TRBV28; cdr3_aa: ASSFVYSNQPQH
j_call: TRBJ1-2; v_call: TRBV16; cdr3_aa: ASSQAGKVGYT
j_call: TRBJ2-6; v_call: TRBV9; cdr3_aa: ASGKGQGAGANVLT
j_call: TRBJ2-7; v_call: TRBV27; cdr3_aa: ASSFGQLGTSGSGQY
j_call: TRBJ2-6; v_call: TRBV2; cdr3_aa: ASSQGRSGANVLT
j_call: TRBJ2-6; v_call: TRBV19; cdr3_aa: ASSPGTGVIGANVLT
j_call: TRBJ2-1; v_call: TRBV7-9; cdr3_aa: ASSLAGAGGRNNEQF
j_call: TRBJ1-2; v_call: TRBV6-2/TRBV6-3; cdr3_aa: ASSWTGGNYGYT
j_call: TRBJ2-2; v_call: TRBV19; cdr3_aa: ASSIKLAGIPGELF
j_call: TRBJ2-3; v_call: TRBV18; cdr3_aa: ASSGQATDTQY
j_call: TRBJ2-5; v_call: TRBV5-6; cdr3_aa: ASSWEGTRETQY
j_call: TRBJ1-2; v_call: TRBV2; cdr3_aa: ASSVYYGYT
j_call: TRBJ2-6; v_call: TRBV5-1; cdr3_aa: ASSQTGIPGANVLT
j_call: TRBJ1-6; v_call: TRBV10-3; cdr3_aa: ASRTGGANSPLH
j_call: TRBJ1-2; v_call: TRBV10-3; cdr3_aa: AISEEGARVLNYGYT
j_call: TRBJ2-5; v_call: TRBV27; cdr3_aa: ASSPRGRAGERYQETQY
j_call: TRBJ2-7; v_call: TRBV29-1; cdr3_aa: SVEVGTGASEQY
j_call: TRBJ1-1; v_call: TRBV5-5; cdr3_aa: ASSSSGGNMNTEAF
j_call: TRBJ1-2; v_call: TRBV7-8; cdr3_aa: ASSRGAGQAAYGYT
j_call: TRBJ2-7; v_call: TRBV6-2/TRBV6-3; cdr3_aa: ASSSYLWGLAGAYEQY
j_call: TRBJ2-1; v_call: TRBV5-1; cdr3_aa: ASSSAPGNEQF
j_call: TRBJ2-7; v_call: TRBV28; cdr3_aa: ASSPPPGQGKSD
j_call: TRBJ2-1; v_call: TRBV28; cdr3_aa: ASSARGLASNEQF
j_call: TRBJ2-6; v_call: TRBV24-1; cdr3_aa: ATSVSASSGVNVLT
j_call: TRBJ2-7; v_call: TRBV6-5; cdr3_aa: ASSYDSVARGEQY
j_call: TRBJ2-5; v_call: TRBV2; cdr3_aa: AKRQETQY
j_call: TRBJ1-3; v_call: TRBV18; cdr3_aa: ASSPDSRSGNTIY
j_call: TRBJ2-2; v_call: TRBV7-2; cdr3_aa: ASSLVRNTGELF
j_call: TRBJ2-7; v_call: TRBV5-4; cdr3_aa: ASSPLLGRGDEQY
j_call: TRBJ1-6; v_call: TRBV4-2; cdr3_aa: ASSQAGNNSPLH
j_call: TRBJ1-5; v_call: TRBV2; cdr3_aa: ASAGAGDGGQPQH